A single sample gave rise to the 9 T cell receptor beta chains below, sequenced in a study of cytomegalovirus exposure and HLA in healthy donors. This PCR relied on a set of 60 Vbeta primers and 13 Jbeta primers. Produced via immunoSEQ multiplex PCR; TCRdb's table is partial and in-frame only. Of fewer than 200,000 clones in the sample, about 80% are singletons; the top ten hold 1.3%. The material sequenced was PBMCs. These receptors were collected from a woman aged 50 to 60 in good health and CMV-seronegative.

The chain recombines TRBV4-3 with TRBJ1-2, with TRBD1 matching 7 bases. The V segment lost 4 bases and the J segment 3 bases; nucleotides outside the gene matches: 8. The V gene's germline CDR1 is LGHNA and CDR2 YSLEER. CDR3 size: 15 residues. The CDR3 DNA sequence: TGCGCCAGCAGCCGAGGGGGCGCCGAAGACTATGGCTACACCTTC. This gives the protein CASSRGGAEDYGYTF.

The chain uses TRBV7-9 and TRBJ1-5, with 7 bases aligning to TRBD1. CDR3 length equals 13 residues. Trimming took 5 bases from V and 5 from J; bases not matched to a gene: 3. CDR1 SEHNR and CDR2 FQNEAQ come from the germline V gene (reference sequence). The CDR3 region has the DNA TGTGCCAGCAGCCCCCAGGGGGATCAGCCCCAGCATTTT. Protein product: CASSPQGDQPQHF.

The V and J genes are TRBV7-2 and TRBJ1-1; 7 bases agree with TRBD1. The CDR3 is 14 amino acids. J gave up 4 bases and V 4 bases, and 6 bases lay outside the gene matches. Germline CDR1 SGHTA, CDR2 FQGNSA. The CDR3 here is CASSYRGGITEAFF. CDR3 nucleotides: TGTGCCAGCAGCTACAGGGGCGGAATCACTGAAGCTTTCTTT.

This CDR3 reads CASSPGLTDTQYF. The DNA for the CDR3 is TGTGCCAGCAGCCCGGGGTTAACAGATACGCAGTATTTT. This chain links TRBV11-3 with TRBJ2-3; D perhaps matches TRBD2 (5 bases). The CDR3 is 13 residues long. From germline, CDR1 is SGHNT and CDR2 YENEEA. With 5 bases removed from V and 3 bases from J, the gap between germline ends came to 9 bases.

V usage is TRBV18 and J usage is TRBJ2-7; D not resolved. Trimming cost V 2 bases and J 4 bases, with 6 bases left between them. The CDR3 totals 12 residues. CDR1 is KGHSH, CDR2 LQKENI, per germline. CDR3 amino acids: CASSPNGYEQYF. The DNA for the CDR3 is TGTGCCAGCTCACCAAACGGTTACGAGCAGTACTTC.

This clone was found a few times. V gene TRBV5-1 combines with J gene TRBJ2-5; 9 bases line up with TRBD1. Germline CDR1 SGHRS, CDR2 YFSETQ. The CDR3 sequence is 15 residues long. Losses at the gene ends were 0 bases for V and 2 bases for J; bases not matched to a gene: 2. In nucleotides, the CDR3 is TGCGCCAGCAGCTTGGCGGGGACAGGGCAAGAGACCCAGTACTTC. Translation: CASSLAGTGQETQYF.

CDR3: CASSPPFAGAEAFF. The CDR3 DNA reads TGTGCCAGCAGTCCGCCTTTTGCCGGTGCTGAAGCTTTCTTT. V is TRBV28 and J is TRBJ1-1; D not certain. The CDR3 consists of 14 residues. Germline V gives CDR1 MDHEN, CDR2 SYDVKM. V dropped 5 bases and J dropped 6 bases, with 16 bases sitting between them.

This clone was detected only once. This chain links TRBV28 with TRBJ1-2; no clear D gene. Trimming cost V 3 bases and J 8 bases, with 10 bases left between them. The CDR3 covers 12 residues. Looked up from germline, CDR1 is MDHEN and CDR2 is SYDVKM. CDR3: CASSFGFGGYTF. The CDR3 nucleotides read TGTGCCAGCAGTTTTGGTTTTGGCGGCTACACCTTC.

The rearrangement uses TRBV18 and TRBJ1-5, with D tentatively TRBD1 (6 bases). This CDR3 is built from 15 residues. Per the germline V gene, CDR1 is KGHSH and CDR2 is LQKENI. Trimming pared 3 bases from V and 0 bases from J, leaving 9 bases between. The DNA for the CDR3 is TGTGCCAGCTCACCGCCGGGACATAGCAATCAGCCCCAGCATTTT. As protein: CASSPPGHSNQPQHF. The full variable domain, completed using reference TRBV18 and TRBJ1-5, is NAGVMQNPRHLVRRRGQEARLRCSPMKGHSHVYWYRQLPEEGLKFMVYLQKENIIDESGMPKERFSAEFPKEGPSILRIQQVVRGDSAAYFCASSPPGHSNQPQHFGDGTRLSIL.